Below are 29 T cell receptor beta chains sequenced from a single sample in a study of vaccination and CD4 T cells after COVID-19. Specified treatment: approximately 9-day PBMC culture with coronavirus spike peptide pools or control peptides (ViraFEST assay). Samples of CD4+ T cells were obtained from the unexposed donor before the COVID-19 pandemic (2011-2018). Scientists ran DNA taken from cultured CD4+ T cells through the Oncomine TCR Beta short-read assay for sequencing. TCRdb recomputed calls from the PCR reads with MiXCR, one row per CDR3 protein. The sample lists 9,500 to 10,000 distinct CDR3 sequences, 55% to 75% occurring once. Which antigens these TCRs recognize remains unknown. The sequenced sample consisted of CD4+ T cells from blood, cultured in vitro. All receptors derive from a human donor in good health.

V and J are TRBV7-2 and TRBJ2-7; 7 bases fit TRBD2. V shed 5 bases and J 7 bases; nucleotides not matched to a gene: 8. Germline V gene sequence: CDR1 SGHTA, CDR2 FQGNSA. The CDR3 contains 13 residues. The CDR3: CASSPRLAGEQYF. CDR3 nucleotides: TGTGCCAGCAGCCCGCGACTAGCTGGGGAGCAGTACTTC.

This chain uses TRBV2 with TRBJ2-7; D not resolved. CDR3 length equals 13 residues. The V gene's germline CDR1 is SNHLY and CDR2 FYNNEI. Trimming took 2 bases from V and 1 from J, leaving 6 bases between them. The CDR3 reads CASSESGSYEQYF. Written as DNA, the CDR3 is TGTGCCAGCAGTGAAAGTGGATCCTACGAGCAGTACTTC.

This clonotype was found a few times. This CDR3 reads CSANRGGTEAFF. CDR3 nucleotide sequence: TGCAGTGCGAACAGGGGAGGCACTGAAGCTTTCTTT. This chain connects TRBV20-1 to TRBJ1-1; 7 bases are a match to TRBD1. CDR3 size: 12 residues. Trimming cost V 6 bases and J 4 bases; bases outside gene matches: 5. The V gene's germline CDR1 is DFQATT and CDR2 SNEGSKA (reference sequence).

The chain recombines TRBV28 with TRBJ1-1; unclear D gene. This CDR3 comprises 12 residues. V dropped 8 bases and J dropped 3 bases, with 10 bases sitting between them. Germline V gene data show CDR1 as MDHEN and CDR2 as SYDVKM. The CDR3 nucleotides are TGTGCCAGCTACGTCTCTTACACTGAAGCTTTCTTT. This gives the protein CASYVSYTEAFF.

The V call is TRBV1, the J call TRBJ1-5; TRBD1, the table's D call, was not compared with the DNA. TRBV1 is described as a pseudogene. The CDR3 contains 15 residues. CDR3 protein: CTSSQRGQYDQPQHF. In DNA form, the CDR3 reads TGCACCAGCAGCCAAAGGGGACAGTACGACCAGCCCCAGCATTTT.

This chain connects TRBV6-1 to TRBJ2-2; the match to TRBD1 covers 7 bases. The CDR3 is 16 amino acids. J gave up 0 bases and V 6 bases, and 7 bases lay outside the gene matches. The germline V gene encodes CDR1 MNHNS and CDR2 SASEGT. The CDR3 bases are TGTGCCAGCAGCCCCAGACAGGGAGCGAACACCGGGGAGCTGTTTTTT. Its protein product is CASSPRQGANTGELFF.

V is TRBV20-1 and J is TRBJ1-5; D is undetermined. The V end lost 3 bases, the J end lost 1 base, and 4 bases lay between the germline ends. This CDR3 is 12 amino acids long. CDR1 DFQATT and CDR2 SNEGSKA come from the germline V gene (reference sequence). CDR3 nucleotides: TGCAGTGCTAGCGGCAGCAATCAGCCCCAGCATTTT. Protein: CSASGSNQPQHF.

The chain is built from TRBV5-1 and TRBJ2-2; 7 bases are a match to TRBD2. The CDR3 totals 14 residues. V shed 5 bases and J 2 bases; nucleotides not matched to a gene: 3. Looked up from germline, CDR1 is SGHRS and CDR2 is YFSETQ. The chain's CDR3 is CASRREGNTGELFF. The CDR3 bases are TGCGCCAGCAGGAGGGAGGGAAACACCGGGGAGCTGTTTTTT.

The genes are TRBV7-2 and TRBJ1-1; possible D gene TRBD1, 6 bases. The V and J ends lost 2 bases and 2 bases respectively, with 12 bases between them. Germline V gene data show CDR1 as SGHTA and CDR2 as FQGNSA. The CDR3 has 15 amino acids. The CDR3 nucleotides read TGTGCCAGCAGCTTATACCGAGGGGGAAACACTGAAGCTTTCTTT. The encoded protein is CASSLYRGGNTEAFF.

V gene TRBV7-2 combines with J gene TRBJ2-2; D perhaps matches TRBD2 (6 bases). V shed 5 bases and J shed 4 bases, with 14 bases lying between them. The germline V gene encodes CDR1 SGHTA and CDR2 FQGNSA. This CDR3 contains 15 residues. The CDR3 is CASSRGLGGTGELFF. The CDR3 DNA is TGTGCCAGCAGCCGCGGACTGGGGGGCACCGGGGAGCTGTTTTTT.

The rearrangement joins TRBV10-1 to TRBJ2-1; TRBD2 agrees at 11 bases. The germline gives CDR1 WNHNN, CDR2 SYGVQD (reference sequence). The J segment lost 6 bases and the V segment lost 3 bases, leaving 10 bases of the junction unmatched. The CDR3 extends over 17 amino acids. The CDR3, as DNA: TGCGCCAGCAGTGATTTCTTTACTAGCGGGGGCTTCAATGAGCAGTTCTTC. It codes for CASSDFFTSGGFNEQFF.

The genes are TRBV11-1 and TRBJ2-2; D uncertain. The V end was cut by 5 bases, the J end by 4 bases, with 17 bases between. This CDR3 contains 16 residues. The germline gives CDR1 SGHAT, CDR2 FQDESV (reference sequence). CDR3 DNA: TGTGCCAGCAGCCGTATCAACCGACGGCTCACCGGGGAGCTGTTTTTT. This translates into CASSRINRRLTGELFF.

The chain uses TRBV7-2 and TRBJ1-1; no definite D call. The CDR3 length is 15 residues. Germline values: CDR1 SGHTA, CDR2 FQGNSA. V dropped 5 bases and J dropped 4 bases, with 17 bases sitting between them. The CDR3: CASSLQKGGSTEAFF. The DNA for the CDR3 is TGTGCCAGCAGCCTCCAAAAGGGAGGATCCACTGAAGCTTTCTTT. Complete variable domain (other parts from reference TRBV7-2 and TRBJ1-1): GAGVSQSPSNKVTEKGKDVELRCDPISGHTALYWYRQSLGQGLEFLIYFQGNSAPDKSGLPSDRFSAERTGGSVSTLTIQRTQQEDSAVYLCASSLQKGGSTEAFFGQGTRLTVV.

The rearrangement links TRBV5-1 to TRBJ2-7; D unclear. The CDR3 is made up of 14 amino acids. The germline CDR1 and CDR2 sequences are SGHRS and YFSETQ. The V end lost 0 bases, the J end lost 3 bases, and 10 bases lay between the germline ends. The CDR3 loop reads CASSLGVRNYEQYF. In nucleotides, the CDR3 is TGCGCCAGCAGCTTGGGGGTCAGGAACTACGAGCAGTACTTC.

The chain recombines TRBV6-1 with TRBJ2-7; 8 positions agree with TRBD1. Germline V CDR1 and CDR2: MNHNS, SASEGT. V lost 5 bases, J lost 2 bases, and 8 bases stayed unmatched. The CDR3 loop spans 15 amino acids. CDR3 nucleotide sequence: TGTGCCAGCAGTACCGGGACAGGCCCGACCTACGAGCAGTACTTC. It is translated as CASSTGTGPTYEQYF.

The chain links TRBV20-1 to TRBJ1-2; 9 bases are shared with TRBD1. With V trimmed by 1 base and J by 2 bases, 2 bases remained unmatched. CDR3 length: 14 residues. Germline lookup yields CDR1 DFQATT and CDR2 SNEGSKA (reference sequence). Here the CDR3 DNA reads TGCAGTGCTAGAGGGACAGGGGAGAACTATGGCTACACCTTC. Amino acid sequence: CSARGTGENYGYTF.

This chain links TRBV20-1 with TRBJ1-1; 10 bases agree with TRBD1. CDR3 length: 13 residues. CDR1 is DFQATT and CDR2 is SNEGSKA in the germline V gene (reference sequence). The V segment lost 2 bases and the J segment 7 bases; nucleotides outside the gene matches: 4. The CDR3 DNA reads TGCAGTGCTAGAAGGGGACAGGGGTTTGAAGCTTTCTTT. This codes for CSARRGQGFEAFF.

The chain employs TRBV7-9 and TRBJ2-5; D may correspond to TRBD1 or TRBD2 (5 bases each). V was shortened by 3 bases and J by 4 bases, with 12 bases between the two germline ends. CDR3 length: 14 amino acids. CDR1 SEHNR and CDR2 FQNEAQ come from the germline V gene (reference sequence). The CDR3 DNA sequence: TGTGCCAGCAGCTTTGGGACGGACGTAGAGACCCAGTACTTC. Protein: CASSFGTDVETQYF.

The chain recombines TRBV20-1 with TRBJ2-1; TRBD2 agrees at 11 bases. Germline CDR1 reads DFQATT; CDR2 reads SNEGSKA (reference sequence). This CDR3 contains 16 residues. With V trimmed by 6 bases and J by 7 bases, 14 bases remained unmatched. Here the CDR3 reads CSASRLAGGLVNEQFF. The CDR3, as DNA: TGCAGTGCCTCTCGGCTAGCGGGGGGCCTCGTAAATGAGCAGTTCTTC.

The chain combines TRBV30 with TRBJ1-5; 7 nucleotides align to TRBD1. V lost 3 bases to trimming and J lost 5 bases; unmatched junction nucleotides: 4. The length of the CDR3 is 13 residues. Per germline, CDR1 GTSNPN and CDR2 SVGIG (reference sequence). The CDR3: CAWRTGSDQPQHF. In DNA form, the CDR3 reads TGTGCCTGGAGGACAGGGAGTGATCAGCCCCAGCATTTT.

This clonotype was counted only a few times. The DNA for the CDR3 is TGTGCCAGCATAGGCGGGTCCACTGAAGCTTTCTTT. Its protein product is CASIGGSTEAFF. The rearrangement joins TRBV2 to TRBJ1-1; unclear D gene. CDR3 length: 12 residues. V dropped 7 bases and J dropped 4 bases, with 10 bases sitting between them. Germline V gene data show CDR1 as SNHLY and CDR2 as FYNNEI.

This chain connects TRBV2 to TRBJ2-3; D is possibly TRBD1 (5 bases). Germline V gives CDR1 SNHLY, CDR2 FYNNEI. V lost 0 bases and J 1 base, leaving 11 bases between the germline ends. This CDR3 has 16 amino acids. The CDR3 coding sequence is TGTGCCAGCAGTGAAGCGCCAAGGGGCGGCACAGATACGCAGTATTTT. Protein sequence: CASSEAPRGGTDTQYF.

About this clonotype itself: Its ends do not fully match the called genes, so a read error is possible. The chain uses TRBV10-2 and TRBJ1-1; possibly TRBD1 for D (5 bases). This CDR3 is built from 13 residues. The V gene's germline CDR1 is WSHSY and CDR2 SAAADI. CDR3: CASSRAGGTEALF. CDR3 coding DNA: TGCGCCAGCAGTCGGGCCGGTGGGACTGAAGCTCTCTTT.

The chain couples TRBV20-1 to TRBJ2-3; 15 bases are a match to TRBD2. Losses at the gene ends were 5 bases for V and 5 bases for J; bases not matched to a gene: 5. Germline values: CDR1 DFQATT, CDR2 SNEGSKA (reference sequence). This CDR3 has 15 residues. The CDR3 DNA sequence: TGCAGTGCTGGACTAGCGGGGGGGCAGGGAGATACGCAGTATTTT. Its protein is CSAGLAGGQGDTQYF.

This clonotype was observed a few times. The chain couples TRBV5-1 to TRBJ2-6; maybe TRBD1 (6 bases). Germline loops: CDR1 SGHRS, CDR2 YFSETQ. The CDR3 sequence is 15 residues long. V was trimmed by 6 bases and J by 3 bases, leaving 13 bases between them. The CDR3 nucleotides read TGCGCCAGCAACCAGGGGCCCTTTGGGGCCAACGTCCTGACTTTC. As protein: CASNQGPFGANVLTF.

A few counts support this clonotype. The genes are TRBV19 and TRBJ1-4; D gene uncertain. The V and J ends lost 7 bases and 8 bases respectively, with 11 bases between them. The germline CDR1 and CDR2 sequences are LNHDA and SQIVND (reference sequence). CDR3 size: 12 residues. DNA of the CDR3: TGTGCCAGTAAGTCGCCCGGCGAAAAACTGTTTTTT. It is translated as CASKSPGEKLFF.

CDR3 residues: CASSLVRLAGTETQYF. The CDR3 nucleotides read TGTGCCAGCAGCTTAGTAAGATTAGCGGGGACCGAGACCCAGTACTTC. The gene calls are TRBV7-2 and TRBJ2-5; 8 nucleotides agree with TRBD2. Germline V gene data show CDR1 as SGHTA and CDR2 as FQGNSA. V dropped 1 base and J dropped 5; count of bases not matched to a gene: 9. The CDR3 sequence is 16 residues long.

The chain uses TRBV6-1 and TRBJ2-2; 7 positions match TRBD2. Trimming cost V 2 bases and J 4 bases; bases outside gene matches: 7. Germline CDR1 reads MNHNS; CDR2 reads SASEGT. This CDR3 spans 16 amino acids. The CDR3 here is CASSELGGDGTGELFF. In nucleotides, the CDR3 is TGTGCCAGCAGTGAACTGGGAGGGGACGGCACCGGGGAGCTGTTTTTT.

This clonotype came up a few times. The chain joins TRBV20-1 to TRBJ1-6, with TRBD1 as a possible D gene (5 bases). This CDR3 region has 14 residues. The V and J ends lost 3 bases and 8 bases respectively, with 14 bases between them. Germline V gives CDR1 DFQATT, CDR2 SNEGSKA (reference sequence). The DNA of the CDR3 is TGCAGTGCTAGGGCCGGGACCATGGATTCACCCCTCCACTTT. Its translation is CSARAGTMDSPLHF.